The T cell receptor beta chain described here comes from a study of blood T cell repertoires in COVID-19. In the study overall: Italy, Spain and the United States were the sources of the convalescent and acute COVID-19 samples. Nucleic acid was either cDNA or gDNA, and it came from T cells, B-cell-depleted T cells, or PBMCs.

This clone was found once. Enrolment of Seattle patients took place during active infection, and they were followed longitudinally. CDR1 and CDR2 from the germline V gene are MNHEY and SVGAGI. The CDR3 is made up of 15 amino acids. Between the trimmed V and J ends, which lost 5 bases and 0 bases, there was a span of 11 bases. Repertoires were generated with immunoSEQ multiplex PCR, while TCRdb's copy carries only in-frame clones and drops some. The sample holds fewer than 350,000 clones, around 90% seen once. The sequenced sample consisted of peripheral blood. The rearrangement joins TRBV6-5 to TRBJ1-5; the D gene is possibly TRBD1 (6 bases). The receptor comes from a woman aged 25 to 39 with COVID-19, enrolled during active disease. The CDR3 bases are TGTGCCAGCAGTCTGGACAGTTATAGCAATCAGCCCCAGCATTTT. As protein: CASSLDSYSNQPQHF.